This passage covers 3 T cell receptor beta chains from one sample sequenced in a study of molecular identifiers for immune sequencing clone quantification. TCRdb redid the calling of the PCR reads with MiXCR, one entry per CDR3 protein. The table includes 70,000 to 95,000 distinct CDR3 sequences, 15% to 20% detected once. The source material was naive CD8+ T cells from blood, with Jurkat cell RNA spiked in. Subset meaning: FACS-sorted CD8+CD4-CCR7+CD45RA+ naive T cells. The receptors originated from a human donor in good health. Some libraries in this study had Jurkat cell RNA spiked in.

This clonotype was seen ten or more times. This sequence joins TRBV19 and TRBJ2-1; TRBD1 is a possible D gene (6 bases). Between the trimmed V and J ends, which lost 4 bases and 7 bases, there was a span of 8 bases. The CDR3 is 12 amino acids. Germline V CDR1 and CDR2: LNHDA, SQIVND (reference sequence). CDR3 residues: CASSTQGNEQFF. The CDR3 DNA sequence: TGTGCCAGTAGTACCCAGGGGAATGAGCAGTTCTTC.

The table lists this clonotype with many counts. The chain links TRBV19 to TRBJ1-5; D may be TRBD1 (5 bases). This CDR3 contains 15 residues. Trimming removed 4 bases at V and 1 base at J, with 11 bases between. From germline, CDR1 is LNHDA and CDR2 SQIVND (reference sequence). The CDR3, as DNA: TGTGCCAGTAGTACAGGGATCGGCAGCAATCAGCCCCAGCATTTT. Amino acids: CASSTGIGSNQPQHF.

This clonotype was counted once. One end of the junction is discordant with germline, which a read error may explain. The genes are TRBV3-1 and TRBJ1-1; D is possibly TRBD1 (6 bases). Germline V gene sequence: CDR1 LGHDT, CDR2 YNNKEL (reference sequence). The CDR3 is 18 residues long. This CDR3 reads CANSQVRGRGTTGGEAFF. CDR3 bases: TGTGCCAACAGCCAAGTGCGGGGGAGGGGGACAACCGGCGGGGAAGCTTTCTTT.